Listed below are T cell receptor beta chains from one sample, sequenced in a study of shared clonotypes between healthy human individuals. The assay was immunoSEQ multiplex PCR, and TCRdb's table has in-frame clones only and misses some. The sample has about 820,000 clones, around 92% seen once. Sequencing was done on a sample of naive CD8+ T cells sorted from blood. The origin of the receptors is a man aged 30 to 45 in good health. The CDR3 runs from the conserved cysteine through the conserved F or W. A D gene is named only where the DNA matches it firmly. Some rows have no size entry. The others give once, few or many, or a class for an expanded clone.

>NA|TRBJ2-4|NA|TRBV7-2
CASSLAGRAKNIQYF
TGTGCCAGCAGCTTAGCGGGCAGAGCCAAAAACATTCAGTACTTC
>TRBD1|TRBJ2-7|NA|TRBV27
CASRGTGSYEQYF
TGTGCCAGCAGGGGGACAGGGAGCTACGAGCAGTACTTC
>NA|TRBJ2-3|NA|TRBV28
CACAPQVYTDTQYF
TGTGCCTGCGCGCCACAGGTGTACACAGATACGCAGTATTTT
>TRBD2|TRBJ2-7|NA|TRBV4-1
CASSQTTSGLFSYEQYF
TGCGCCAGCAGCCAAACCACTAGCGGACTATTCTCCTACGAGCAGTACTTC
>TRBD1|TRBJ2-5|NA|TRBV14
CASSPGTGEETQYF
TGTGCCAGCAGCCCCGGGACAGGGGAAGAGACCCAGTACTTC
>TRBD2|TRBJ2-2|NA|TRBV27
CASSPTSGRFTGELFF
TGTGCCAGCAGTCCCACTAGCGGGAGGTTTACCGGGGAGCTGTTTTTT
>TRBD2|TRBJ2-1|NA|TRBV27
CASSLHAGTRTAEQFF
TGTGCCAGCAGTCTCCATGCCGGGACTAGGACCGCGGAGCAGTTCTTC
>NA|TRBJ1-4|NA|TRBV6-6
CASSSPAAPTNEKLFF
TGTGCCAGCAGTTCGCCCGCGGCGCCAACTAATGAAAAACTGTTTTTT
>TRBD2|TRBJ2-1|NA|TRBV7-6
CASSPDPLAGSVGSYNEQFF
TGTGCCAGCAGCCCCGATCCTCTAGCGGGATCGGTCGGCTCCTACAATGAGCAGTTCTTC
>NA|TRBJ2-7|NA|TRBV7-6
CASSPGVAYEQYF
TGTGCCAGCAGCCCGGGGGTTGCTTACGAGCAGTACTTC
>NA|TRBJ2-5|NA|TRBV28
CASSLGEALLETQYF
TGTGCCAGCAGTTTGGGGGAAGCCCTCCTGGAGACCCAGTACTTC
>NA|TRBJ1-5|NA|TRBV27
CASSPTGWNSNQPQHF
TGTGCCAGCAGCCCCACGGGGTGGAATAGCAATCAGCCCCAGCATTTT
>NA|TRBJ2-1|NA|TRBV19
CASNEGHEQFF
TGTGCCAGTAACGAGGGTCACGAGCAGTTCTTC
>TRBD2|TRBJ2-3|NA|TRBV13
CASSLEAGGPSDTQYF
TGTGCCAGCAGCTTAGAAGCGGGAGGGCCCTCGGATACGCAGTATTTT
>NA|TRBJ2-2|NA|TRBV5-4
CASSLNLGELFF
TGTGCCAGCAGCTTGAATCTCGGGGAGCTGTTTTTT
>TRBD1|TRBJ2-7|NA|TRBV10-1
CASSRDRGRYEQYF
TGCGCCAGTAGCCGGGACAGGGGGCGATACGAGCAGTACTTC
>NA|TRBJ2-5|NA|TRBV27
CASSSGGLETQYF
TGTGCCAGCAGTTCCGGGGGGCTGGAGACCCAGTACTTC
>NA|TRBJ2-7|once|TRBV6-5
CASSYGAGTSEQYF
TGTGCCAGCAGTTACGGGGCAGGGACCTCCGAGCAGTACTTC
>NA|TRBJ1-3|NA|TRBV7-9
CASSATGTYYF
TGTGCCAGCAGCGCCACAGGGACGTACTATTTT